The 19 T cell receptor beta chains reported below all come from one sample, sequenced in a study of shared clonotypes between healthy human individuals. Profiling relied on immunoSEQ multiplex PCR, and the TCRdb table lists in-frame clones only, not all of them. The table has about 2 million clones, around 95% seen once. The specimen was naive CD4+ T cells sorted from blood. Noted subset: CD45RA+ positively selected. The receptor source for this set is a man between 18 and 35 years old in good health.

A note on this clone: Other DNA sequences from this sample encode an identical CDR3 as well. The V gene is TRBV7-9, the J gene TRBJ2-7; 8 bases are shared with TRBD1. V lost 3 bases to trimming and J lost 3 bases; unmatched junction nucleotides: 1. Germline assignment: CDR1 SEHNR and CDR2 FQNEAQ (reference sequence). The CDR3 length is 13 residues. As DNA, the CDR3 is TGTGCCAGCAGCTTTGGACAGGGCTACGAGCAGTACTTC. Residues: CASSFGQGYEQYF.

This rearrangement joins TRBV28 to TRBJ1-5; D not resolved. Germline V lookup: CDR1 MDHEN, CDR2 SYDVKM. CDR3 length equals 13 residues. Trimming stripped 10 bases from V and 5 bases from J, with 15 bases between. The CDR3 loop is CATRDTVYQPQHF. The CDR3 nucleotides read TGTGCCACCAGAGACACCGTCTATCAGCCCCAGCATTTT.

The V call is TRBV9, the J call TRBJ2-1; D may be TRBD1 (6 bases). V shed 2 bases and J shed 7 bases, with 19 bases lying between them. Germline V gene sequence: CDR1 SGDLS, CDR2 YYNGEE. This CDR3 is 16 amino acids long. The CDR3 here is CASSVTGRWVKNEQFF. For the CDR3, the DNA is TGTGCCAGCAGCGTTACAGGGAGATGGGTTAAAAATGAGCAGTTCTTC.

The rearrangement links TRBV5-4 to TRBJ2-1; D gene uncertain. Germline V gives CDR1 SGHNT, CDR2 YYREEE (reference sequence). Trimming removed 4 bases at V and 0 bases at J, with 11 bases between. The CDR3 loop spans 15 amino acids. CDR3 protein: CASSASPSSYNEQFF. CDR3 in DNA: TGTGCCAGCAGCGCCTCTCCAAGCTCCTACAATGAGCAGTTCTTC.

This chain joins TRBV9 and TRBJ1-3; maybe TRBD1 (6 bases). This CDR3 has 15 residues. Germline CDR1 and CDR2: SGDLS and YYNGEE. V dropped 5 bases and J dropped 0 bases, with 12 bases sitting between them. The CDR3 loop is CASSTGFTSGNTIYF. CDR3 DNA: TGTGCCAGCAGTACAGGGTTTACCTCTGGAAACACCATATATTTT.

This sequence joins TRBV6-5 and TRBJ1-2; D may be TRBD1 (6 bases). Germline V gene data show CDR1 as MNHEY and CDR2 as SVGAGI. V lost 6 bases, J lost 5 bases, and 19 bases lay in between. The CDR3 runs to 15 residues. CDR3 protein: CASSPTGPAGYGYTF. DNA for the CDR3: TGTGCCAGCAGCCCGACAGGTCCCGCGGGGTATGGCTACACCTTC.

J is TRBJ1-5 and V is TRBV4-1; 9 bases map to TRBD1. There are 19 residues in the CDR3. Germline lookup yields CDR1 MGHRA and CDR2 YSYEKL. V lost 0 bases and J lost 3; bases outside the gene matches: 12. CDR3 nucleotides: TGCGCCAGCAGCCAAGAATACGGGACAGGGAATTCGGTCAATCAGCCCCAGCATTTT. This codes for CASSQEYGTGNSVNQPQHF.

The chain joins TRBV9 to TRBJ1-2, with 7 bases fitting TRBD1. Germline V gene sequence: CDR1 SGDLS, CDR2 YYNGEE. The CDR3 runs to 13 residues. V gave up 4 bases and J gave up 13 bases; unmatched junction bases: 13. CDR3: CASSNGQDWVGTF. DNA of the CDR3: TGTGCCAGCAGCAACGGACAGGATTGGGTAGGCACCTTC. The full variable domain, with the rest looked up from reference TRBV9 and TRBJ1-2, is DSGVTQTPKHLITATGQRVTLRCSPRSGDLSVYWYQQSLDQGLQFLIQYYNGEERAKGNILERFSAQQFPDLHSELNLSSLELGDSALYFCASSNGQDWVGTFGSGTRLTVV.

The chain couples TRBV14 to TRBJ1-2; 7 nucleotides line up with TRBD1. Germline CDR1 SGHDN, CDR2 FVKESK. Trimming at V came to 0 bases and at J to 1 base, leaving 8 bases not matched to a gene. This CDR3 region has 17 residues. The CDR3 nucleotides are TGTGCCAGCAGCCAAGAAGATAGGCAGGGGGGTAACTATGGCTACACCTTC. Amino acid sequence: CASSQEDRQGGNYGYTF.

Comment on this clone: The same CDR3 can be traced to other DNA sequences in this sample. V is TRBV7-9 and J is TRBJ2-5; D is unresolved. Trimming took 4 bases from V and 2 from J, leaving 5 bases between them. The CDR3 has 12 residues. Per the germline V gene, CDR1 is SEHNR and CDR2 is FQNEAQ (reference sequence). CDR3 in amino acids: CASSSVQETQYF. CDR3 nucleotides: TGTGCCAGCAGCTCCGTACAAGAGACCCAGTACTTC.

A note on this clone: This sample also contains other DNA sequences that code for the same CDR3. The rearrangement uses TRBV7-2 and TRBJ2-7; 8 nucleotides match TRBD1. The trim removed 1 base at V and 2 bases at J, leaving 4 bases unmatched. The length of the CDR3 is 15 residues. CDR1 is SGHTA and CDR2 is FQGNSA in the germline V gene. The CDR3 sequence: CASSLGQGLTYEQYF. The CDR3 DNA sequence: TGTGCCAGCAGCTTAGGACAGGGGCTAACCTACGAGCAGTACTTC.

This sequence joins TRBV5-1 and TRBJ2-1, with 9 bases matching TRBD2. V dropped 6 bases and J dropped 7; count of bases not matched to a gene: 8. Germline V CDR1 and CDR2: SGHRS, YFSETQ. The CDR3 spans 14 residues. CDR3 DNA: TGCGCCAGCAACCCTAGCGGGGTTAGGAATGAGCAGTTCTTC. It encodes CASNPSGVRNEQFF.

The CDR3 bases are TGTGCCAGCAGCTTGGGTCAACAGAGGGACTCTCAAGGCTACACCTTC. Protein: CASSLGQQRDSQGYTF. The V and J genes are TRBV7-9 and TRBJ1-2, with D perhaps matching TRBD1 (5 bases). The CDR3 consists of 16 residues. V dropped 3 bases and J dropped 8 bases, with 22 bases sitting between them. Germline V gene sequence: CDR1 SEHNR, CDR2 FQNEAQ (reference sequence).

The chain recombines TRBV19 with TRBJ2-7, with no clear D. The CDR3 covers 13 residues. Germline V CDR1 and CDR2: LNHDA, SQIVND (reference sequence). Trimming cost V 11 bases and J 5 bases, with 19 bases left between them. The CDR3 is CASRPVSSHEQYF. For the CDR3, the DNA is TGTGCCTCTAGGCCAGTATCTTCGCACGAGCAGTACTTC.

In regard to this clone: The junction and the germline gene differ at one end; a read error may be behind it. This sample also contains other DNA sequences that code for the same CDR3. This sequence joins TRBV28 and TRBJ1-2, with 8 bases lining up with TRBD1. The CDR3 sequence is 12 residues long. Per germline, CDR1 MDHEN and CDR2 SYDVKM. CDR3 amino acids: CASSLGTGGYTF. The CDR3 DNA reads as TGTGCCAGCAGTTTAGGGACAGGAGGCTACACCTTT.

V usage is TRBV6-1 and J usage is TRBJ1-3; 8 bases map to TRBD1. From germline, CDR1 is MNHNS and CDR2 SASEGT. The CDR3 is 15 amino acids. The V gene end was trimmed by 1 base and the J gene end by 7 bases; junction bases not matched to a gene: 6. The CDR3 region is CASSEGDRRLNTIYF. The CDR3 region has the DNA TGTGCCAGCAGTGAAGGGGACAGGCGTTTGAACACCATATATTTT.

The CDR3 loop is CASSFSTFIGEQYF. DNA for the CDR3: TGTGCCAGCAGCTTTTCGACCTTTATTGGCGAGCAGTACTTC. This chain connects TRBV7-8 to TRBJ2-7; D is ambiguous. The V gene lost 3 bases and the J gene lost 6 bases, with 15 bases spanning the gap. The CDR3 loop spans 14 amino acids. Germline V gene data show CDR1 as SGHVS and CDR2 as FQNEAQ.

The V gene is TRBV28, the J gene TRBJ1-3, with a tentative D call TRBD1 (5 bases). V was clipped by 4 bases and J by 0 bases, with 10 bases between them. Germline V gene lookup returns CDR1 MDHEN and CDR2 SYDVKM. The CDR3 runs to 15 residues. The CDR3 loop reads CASSSYRSSGNTIYF. The CDR3 DNA reads as TGTGCCAGCAGTTCTTACAGGTCCTCTGGAAACACCATATATTTT. The whole variable domain, filled in from reference TRBV28 and TRBJ1-3, reads DVKVTQSSRYLVKRTGEKVFLECVQDMDHENMFWYRQDPGLGLRLIYFSYDVKMKEKGDIPEGYSVSREKKERFSLILESASTNQTSMYLCASSSYRSSGNTIYFGEGSWLTVV.

The chain is built from TRBV10-3 and TRBJ2-2, with a possible D match to TRBD1 (6 bases). The V gene's germline CDR1 is ENHRY and CDR2 SYGVKD. This CDR3 region has 14 residues. Trimming took 8 bases from V and 1 from J, leaving 11 bases between them. CDR3 sequence: CAIRGGQNTGELFF. The CDR3 DNA sequence: TGTGCCATCCGAGGGGGACAGAACACCGGGGAGCTGTTTTTT.